This T cell receptor beta chain was sequenced for a study of lymphopenia after photon versus proton radiotherapy. Study conclusions and caveats: Larger post-nadir TCR diversity loss correlated inversely with survival in deceased patients. After the lymphocyte nadir, photon-treated repertoires showed oligoclonal expansion, especially of CD8+ Temra cells. Under photons, naive T cells and diversity fell while effector/memory populations rose.

TCRdb's table, derived via immunoSEQ multiplex PCR, lists solely in-frame clones and lacks some. The sample consists of about 58,000 clones, 70% to 85% of them appearing once. As regards this clone: The antigen is unknown.

The clonotype was recovered from a man in his sixties with pancreatic cancer. This material consisted of peripheral blood, taken from a patient treated with proton-based radiotherapy.

CDR3 sequence reads: CASSWSGDRNPGYTF. The DNA of the CDR3 is TGTGCCAGCAGCTGGAGTGGGGACAGGAATCCGGGCTACACCTTC. This chain joins TRBV7-2 and TRBJ1-2; the match to TRBD1 covers 8 bases. V dropped 4 bases and J dropped 8; count of bases not matched to a gene: 12. The germline gives CDR1 SGHTA, CDR2 FQGNSA. The CDR3 sequence is 15 residues long.